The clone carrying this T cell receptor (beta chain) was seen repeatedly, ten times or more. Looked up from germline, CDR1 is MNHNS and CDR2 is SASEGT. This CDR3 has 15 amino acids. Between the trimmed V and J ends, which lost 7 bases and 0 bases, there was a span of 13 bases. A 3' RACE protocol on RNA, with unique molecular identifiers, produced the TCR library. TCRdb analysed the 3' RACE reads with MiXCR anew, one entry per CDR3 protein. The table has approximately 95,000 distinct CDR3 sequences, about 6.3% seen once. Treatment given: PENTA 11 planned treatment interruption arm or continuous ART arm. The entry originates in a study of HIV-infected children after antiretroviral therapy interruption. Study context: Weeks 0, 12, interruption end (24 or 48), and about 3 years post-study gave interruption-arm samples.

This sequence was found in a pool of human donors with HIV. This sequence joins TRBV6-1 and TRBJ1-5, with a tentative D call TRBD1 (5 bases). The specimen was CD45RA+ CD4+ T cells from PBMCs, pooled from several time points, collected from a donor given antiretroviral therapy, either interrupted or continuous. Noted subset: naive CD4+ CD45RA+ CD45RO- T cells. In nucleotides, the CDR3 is TGTGCCAGCATCATGACAGCCCATAGCAATCAGCCCCAGCATTTT. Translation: CASIMTAHSNQPQHF.